This T cell receptor beta chain is drawn from a study of shared clonotypes between healthy human individuals. This clone was observed a single time. Measured with immunoSEQ multiplex PCR; TCRdb has only the in-frame clones, and not every one. The sample consists of about 460,000 clones, 75% to 80% of them appearing once. Germline lookup yields CDR1 SGHTA and CDR2 FQGNSA. V shed 0 bases and J shed 4 bases, with 10 bases lying between them. This CDR3 contains 15 residues. Sequencing used PBMCs. The chain employs TRBV7-2 and TRBJ1-5; TRBD1 is a possible D gene (6 bases). This sequence originates from a woman aged 40 to 49 in good health. Some clones in this sample may be carry-over from other donors' samples. CDR3 in amino acids: CASSLAIQGNQPQHF. As DNA, the CDR3 is TGTGCCAGCAGCTTAGCGATACAGGGTAATCAGCCCCAGCATTTT.